These 7 T cell receptor beta chains originate from one sample sequenced in a study of T cells after yellow fever vaccination (dated by TCRdb to 2018 to 2020). The library was produced with 5' RACE. Sequencing was performed on an Illumina HiSeq 2500. TCRdb cleaned the public reads at Q25 with fastp, built clones with MiXCR and kept in-frame beta chains. Merged by CDR3 protein, the rows form single entries marked with the most common genes and DNA. In this sample the table shows fewer than 150,000 distinct CDR3 sequences, roughly 7.9% of which occur a single time. Of the sample, approximately 2.7% is held by the ten largest clones. Per the publication, the treatment or condition label means: live attenuated yellow fever vaccine strain. Sequenced here: CD4+ T cells sorted from PBMCs, sampled roughly 47 days after the first yellow fever vaccination. These receptors came from a man aged 18 to 29 who received the YFV17D yellow fever vaccine.

This clonotype was observed at least ten times. The rearrangement joins TRBV6-2 or TRBV6-3 to TRBJ1-2; 9 bases align to TRBD1. The V gene end was trimmed by 6 bases and the J gene end by 5 bases; junction bases not matched to a gene: 7. The germline gives CDR1 MNHEY, CDR2 SVGEGT. The CDR3 is 14 amino acids. The CDR3 coding sequence is TGTGCCAGCAGCTACACAGGGGGCGGATATGGCTACACCTTC. This encodes CASSYTGGGYGYTF.

This clonotype showed up many times. The V gene is TRBV20-1, the J gene TRBJ1-2; 10 bases fit TRBD1. The V gene end was trimmed by 6 bases and the J gene end by 6 bases; junction bases not matched to a gene: 16. The CDR3 totals 16 residues. Germline CDR1 is DFQATT and CDR2 is SNEGSKA (reference sequence). The CDR3 reads CSANDRGRGGVDGYTF. The CDR3 DNA reads TGCAGTGCGAATGACAGGGGGCGCGGAGGGGTTGATGGCTACACCTTC.

This clonotype was seen repeatedly, ten times or more. The chain joins TRBV5-1 to TRBJ2-1; TRBD2 aligns across 11 bases. Germline V gene lookup returns CDR1 SGHRS and CDR2 YFSETQ. The length of the CDR3 is 16 residues. V shed 4 bases, J shed 4 bases, and the junction held 7 bases outside the gene matches. In DNA form, the CDR3 reads TGCGCCAGCAGCGCTGCGACTAGCGGGGATTACAATGAGCAGTTCTTC. Protein product: CASSAATSGDYNEQFF. The complete variable domain, with remaining parts taken from reference TRBV5-1 and TRBJ2-1, reads KAGVTQTPRYLIKTRGQQVTLSCSPISGHRSVSWYQQTPGQGLQFLFEYFSETQRNKGNFPGRFSGRQFSNSRSEMNVSTLELGDSALYLCASSAATSGDYNEQFFGPGTRLTVL.

This clonotype was recorded at least ten times. V usage is TRBV24-1 and J usage is TRBJ2-2, with unresolved D. The ends were cut back, 6 bases at V and 6 bases at J, with 7 bases in the middle. Germline lookup yields CDR1 KGHDR and CDR2 SFDVKD. The CDR3 contains 12 residues. The CDR3 loop reads CATSLGSGELFF. The DNA of the CDR3 is TGTGCCACCAGTTTAGGATCCGGGGAGCTGTTTTTT.

The table lists this clonotype with many counts. The rearrangement links TRBV7-2 to TRBJ2-7; the D gene is possibly TRBD2 (5 bases). Germline V gene lookup returns CDR1 SGHTA and CDR2 FQGNSA. Deletions cut 9 bases from V and 7 bases from J, with 16 bases between. The length of the CDR3 is 12 residues. The DNA for the CDR3 is TGTGCCAGTTCCGAGGGCGGGCGAGAGCAGTACTTC. It encodes CASSEGGREQYF.

The table lists this clonotype with many counts. This rearrangement joins TRBV29-1 to TRBJ2-5, with TRBD2 matching 11 bases. With 4 bases clipped from V and 1 base from J, the junction kept 5 bases outside the gene matches. The CDR3 is 15 amino acids. The germline V gene encodes CDR1 SQVTM and CDR2 ANQGSEA. This chain's CDR3 is CSVAVLAGGQETQYF. The CDR3 DNA reads as TGCAGCGTTGCGGTCCTAGCGGGGGGCCAAGAGACCCAGTACTTC. Looking up the rest from reference TRBV29-1 and TRBJ2-5 gives the full variable domain: SAVISQKPSRDICQRGTSLTIQCQVDSQVTMMFWYRQQPGQSLTLIATANQGSEATYESGFVIDKFPISRPNLTFSTLTVSNMSPEDSSIYLCSVAVLAGGQETQYFGPGTRLLVL.

This clonotype was recorded many times. This chain links TRBV29-1 with TRBJ1-1; TRBD1 aligns across 8 bases. The germline CDR1 and CDR2 sequences are SQVTM and ANQGSEA. The ends lost 5 bases at V and 3 bases at J; junction bases unmatched: 8. This CDR3 has 14 amino acids. This CDR3 reads CSVSRQGRDTEAFF. The CDR3 region has the DNA TGCAGCGTTTCGCGACAGGGGAGGGACACTGAAGCTTTCTTT.